These 5 T cell receptor beta chains share one sample of origin, sequenced in a study of cytomegalovirus exposure and HLA in healthy donors. PCR employed 60 Vbeta and 13 Jbeta primers. This table comes from immunoSEQ multiplex PCR, and its TCRdb copy is limited to in-frame clones, with some not included. The sample carries fewer than 200,000 clones, roughly 76% recorded once. The sequenced sample consisted of PBMCs. These receptors were obtained from a woman aged 18 to 35 in good health and CMV-seropositive.

This clone was picked up a small number of times. This sequence joins TRBV19 and TRBJ1-4, with D possibly being TRBD1 (6 bases). V shed 5 bases and J shed 6 bases, with 22 bases lying between them. There are 17 residues in the CDR3. Germline CDR1 reads LNHDA; CDR2 reads SQIVND (reference sequence). This CDR3 reads CASSERRYRVEDEKLFF. CDR3 in DNA: TGTGCCAGTAGTGAACGAAGATACAGGGTTGAGGATGAAAAACTGTTTTTT.

The chain joins TRBV6-5 to TRBJ2-7; 7 positions match TRBD1. V was clipped by 6 bases and J by 5 bases; unmatched bases: 10. This CDR3 is 14 amino acids long. Germline CDR1 MNHEY, CDR2 SVGAGI. The CDR3 nucleotides are TGTGCCAGCAGGATCGACAGGGCGTTCGACGAGCAGTACTTC. Amino acids: CASRIDRAFDEQYF.

This rearrangement joins TRBV19 to TRBJ2-2; D might be TRBD1 (6 bases). Trimming removed 3 bases from V and 5 bases from J, with 13 bases in between. This CDR3 is built from 15 residues. Germline V gene lookup returns CDR1 LNHDA and CDR2 SQIVND (reference sequence). The CDR3 here is CASSIQGSSTGELFF. The CDR3, as DNA: TGTGCCAGTAGTATTCAGGGGTCTAGTACCGGGGAGCTGTTTTTT.

This clone was detected a few times. This chain joins TRBV2 and TRBJ1-1, with D unclear. V lost 3 bases and J 0 bases, leaving 8 bases between the germline ends. Germline CDR1 SNHLY, CDR2 FYNNEI. The CDR3 has 14 residues. The chain's CDR3 is CASSELHLNTEAFF. The CDR3 DNA follows: TGTGCCAGCAGTGAGTTACATCTGAACACTGAAGCTTTCTTT.

The chain carries TRBV2 and TRBJ1-3; D gene unclear. V lost 2 bases and J 4 bases, leaving 6 bases between the germline ends. Germline V gene data show CDR1 as SNHLY and CDR2 as FYNNEI. This CDR3 has 13 residues. The CDR3 loop is CASSESRGNTIYF. CDR3 DNA: TGTGCCAGCAGTGAATCCAGGGGAAACACCATATATTTT.